This T cell receptor beta chain is from a study of blood T cell repertoires in COVID-19. Study-level information: Both acute and convalescent COVID-19 samples were obtained from the United States, Italy and Spain. PBMCs, B-cell-depleted T cells, or T cells were the source of the cDNA or gDNA that made up the material.

The CDR3 extends over 12 amino acids. Germline V gene data show CDR1 as SNHLY and CDR2 as FYNNEI. J was trimmed by 5 bases and V by 7 bases; bases with no gene match: 2. Per the authors' pipeline: Reference gene primer amplification in the assay estimated nucleated cell counts. This table comes from immunoSEQ multiplex PCR, and its TCRdb copy is limited to in-frame clones, with some not included. V, J and clone size reflect that table, while D and trimming were determined from the DNA. This table holds about 160,000 clones, 75% to 90% found once. The receptor's source is a woman aged 80 or over with active or convalescent COVID-19. Sequencing input: peripheral blood. The chain recombines TRBV2 with TRBJ1-2; 9 positions match TRBD1. The CDR3 loop is CASTGQGYGYTF. The CDR3 DNA follows: TGTGCCAGCACCGGACAGGGGTATGGCTACACCTTC.